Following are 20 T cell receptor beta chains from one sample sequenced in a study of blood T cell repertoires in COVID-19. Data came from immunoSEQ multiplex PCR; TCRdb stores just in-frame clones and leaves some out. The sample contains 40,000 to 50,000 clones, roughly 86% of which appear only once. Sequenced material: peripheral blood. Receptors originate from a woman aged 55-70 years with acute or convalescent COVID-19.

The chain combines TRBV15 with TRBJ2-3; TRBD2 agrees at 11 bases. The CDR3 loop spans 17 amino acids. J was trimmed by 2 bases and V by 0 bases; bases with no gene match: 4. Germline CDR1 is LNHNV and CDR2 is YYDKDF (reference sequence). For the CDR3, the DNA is TGTGCCACCAGCAGAGAGGGGACTAGCGGATACACAGATACGCAGTATTTT. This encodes CATSREGTSGYTDTQYF.

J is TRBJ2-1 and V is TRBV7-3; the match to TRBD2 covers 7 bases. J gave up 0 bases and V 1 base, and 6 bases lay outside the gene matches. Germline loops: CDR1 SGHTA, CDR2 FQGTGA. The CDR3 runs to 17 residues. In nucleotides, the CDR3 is TGTGCCAGCAGCTTAAGGAGCGGGATGAGCTCCTACAATGAGCAGTTCTTC. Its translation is CASSLRSGMSSYNEQFF.

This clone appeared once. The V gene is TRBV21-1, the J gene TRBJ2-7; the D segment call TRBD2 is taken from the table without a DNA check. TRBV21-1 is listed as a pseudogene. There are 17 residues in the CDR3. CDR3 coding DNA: TGTGCCAGCAGCAAACCGCAACTAGCGGGAGGCCCCTACGAGCAGTACTTC. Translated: CASSKPQLAGGPYEQYF.

The CDR3 spells CASSRGTSGSGNSYEQYF. DNA for the CDR3: TGTGCCAGCAGCCGTGGGACTAGCGGGAGTGGGAATTCCTACGAGCAGTACTTC. The chain recombines TRBV3-1 (or the pseudogene TRBV3-2) with TRBJ2-7; 14 bases match TRBD2. CDR1 LGHDT and CDR2 YNNKEL come from the germline V gene (reference sequence). This CDR3 comprises 18 residues. The V gene end was trimmed by 4 bases and the J gene end by 1 base; junction bases not matched to a gene: 9.

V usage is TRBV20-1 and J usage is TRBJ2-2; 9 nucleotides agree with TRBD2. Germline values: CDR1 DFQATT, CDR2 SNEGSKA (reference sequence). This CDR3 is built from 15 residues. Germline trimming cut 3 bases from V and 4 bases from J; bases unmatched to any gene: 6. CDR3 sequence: CSASQYSGSTGELFF. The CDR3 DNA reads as TGCAGTGCTAGTCAATATAGCGGGAGCACCGGGGAGCTGTTTTTT.

CDR3 coding DNA: TGCGCCAGCAGCGAACTAGCGGGAGGCGAAGATACGCAGTATTTT. Amino acid sequence: CASSELAGGEDTQYF. The V gene is TRBV10-1, the J gene TRBJ2-3; 12 bases agree with TRBD2. The CDR3 spans 15 residues. J gave up 5 bases and V 6 bases, and 6 bases lay outside the gene matches. Germline CDR1 reads WNHNN; CDR2 reads SYGVQD (reference sequence).

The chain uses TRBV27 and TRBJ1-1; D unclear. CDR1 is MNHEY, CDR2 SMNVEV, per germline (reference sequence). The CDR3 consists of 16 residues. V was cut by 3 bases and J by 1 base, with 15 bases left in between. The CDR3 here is CASSFLSQRGNTEAFF. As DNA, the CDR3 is TGTGCCAGCAGTTTCTTATCACAGCGGGGGAACACTGAAGCTTTCTTT.

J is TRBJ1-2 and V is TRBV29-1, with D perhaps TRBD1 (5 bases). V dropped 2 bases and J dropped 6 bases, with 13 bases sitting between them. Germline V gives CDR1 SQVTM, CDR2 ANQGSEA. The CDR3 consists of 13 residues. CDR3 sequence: CSVESSDRNGYTF. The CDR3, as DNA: TGCAGCGTTGAATCGAGCGACAGAAATGGCTACACCTTC.

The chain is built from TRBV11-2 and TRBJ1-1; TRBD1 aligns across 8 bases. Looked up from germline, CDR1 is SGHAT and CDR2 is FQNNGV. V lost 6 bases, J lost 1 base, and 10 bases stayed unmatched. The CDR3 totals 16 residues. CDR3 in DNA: TGTGCCAGCAGACGTTATCAGGGGGCAGGGAACACTGAAGCTTTCTTT. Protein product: CASRRYQGAGNTEAFF.

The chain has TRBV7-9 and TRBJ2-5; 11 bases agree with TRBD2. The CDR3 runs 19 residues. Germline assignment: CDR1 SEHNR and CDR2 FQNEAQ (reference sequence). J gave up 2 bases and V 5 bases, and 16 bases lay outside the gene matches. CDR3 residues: CASSPGTSGNQGWQETQYF. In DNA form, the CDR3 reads TGTGCCAGCAGCCCTGGGACTAGCGGTAACCAGGGGTGGCAAGAGACCCAGTACTTC.

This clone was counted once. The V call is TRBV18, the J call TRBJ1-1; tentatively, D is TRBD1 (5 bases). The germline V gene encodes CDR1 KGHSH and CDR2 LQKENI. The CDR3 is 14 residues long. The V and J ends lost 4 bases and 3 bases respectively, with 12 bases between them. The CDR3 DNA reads TGTGCCAGCTCACTATCACAAGGGGACACTGAAGCTTTCTTT. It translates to CASSLSQGDTEAFF.

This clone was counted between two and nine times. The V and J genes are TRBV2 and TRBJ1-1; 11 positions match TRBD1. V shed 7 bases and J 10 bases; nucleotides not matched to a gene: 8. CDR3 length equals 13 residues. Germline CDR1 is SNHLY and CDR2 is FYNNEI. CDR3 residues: CASKGQGAGAAFF. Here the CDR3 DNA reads TGTGCCAGCAAAGGACAGGGGGCTGGAGCAGCTTTCTTT.

For the CDR3, the DNA is TGTGCCAGCAGCAGAACTAGCGGGGGGGACACAGATACGCAGTATTTT. This sequence encodes CASSRTSGGDTDTQYF. The J gene is TRBJ2-3, the V gene TRBV9, with TRBD2 identical over 13 bases. V lost 4 bases to trimming and J lost 2 bases; unmatched junction nucleotides: 4. Germline loops: CDR1 SGDLS, CDR2 YYNGEE. The CDR3 totals 16 residues.

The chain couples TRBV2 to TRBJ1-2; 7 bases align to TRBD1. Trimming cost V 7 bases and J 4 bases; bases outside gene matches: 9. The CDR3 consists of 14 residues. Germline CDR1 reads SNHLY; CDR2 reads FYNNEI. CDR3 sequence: CASIPGQVFYGYTF. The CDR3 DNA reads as TGTGCCAGCATACCAGGACAGGTCTTCTATGGCTACACCTTC.

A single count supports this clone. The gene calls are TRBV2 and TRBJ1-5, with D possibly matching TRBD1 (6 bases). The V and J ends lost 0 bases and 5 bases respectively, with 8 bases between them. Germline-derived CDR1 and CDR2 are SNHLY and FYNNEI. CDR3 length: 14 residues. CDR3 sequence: CASSEAGGHQPQHF. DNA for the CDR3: TGTGCCAGCAGTGAAGCCGGGGGGCATCAGCCCCAGCATTTT.

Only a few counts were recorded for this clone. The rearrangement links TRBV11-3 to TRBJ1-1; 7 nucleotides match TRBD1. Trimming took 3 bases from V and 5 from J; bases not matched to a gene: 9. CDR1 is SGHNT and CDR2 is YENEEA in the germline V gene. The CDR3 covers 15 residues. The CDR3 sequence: CASSFRPGQETEAFF. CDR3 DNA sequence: TGTGCCAGCAGCTTTAGGCCAGGACAGGAAACTGAAGCTTTCTTT.

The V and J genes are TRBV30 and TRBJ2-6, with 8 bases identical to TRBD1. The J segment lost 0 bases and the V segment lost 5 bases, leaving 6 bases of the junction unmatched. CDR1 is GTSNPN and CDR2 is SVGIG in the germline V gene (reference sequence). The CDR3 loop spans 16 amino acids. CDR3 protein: CAWGGQGISGANVLTF. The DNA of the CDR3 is TGTGCCTGGGGAGGACAGGGAATCTCTGGGGCCAACGTCCTGACTTTC.

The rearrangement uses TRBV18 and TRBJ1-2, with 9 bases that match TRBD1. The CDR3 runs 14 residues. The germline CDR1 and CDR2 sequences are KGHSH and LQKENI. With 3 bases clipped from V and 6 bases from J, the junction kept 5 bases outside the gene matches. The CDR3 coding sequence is TGTGCCAGCTCACCTCTACAGGGGGCTGATGGCTACACCTTC. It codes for CASSPLQGADGYTF.

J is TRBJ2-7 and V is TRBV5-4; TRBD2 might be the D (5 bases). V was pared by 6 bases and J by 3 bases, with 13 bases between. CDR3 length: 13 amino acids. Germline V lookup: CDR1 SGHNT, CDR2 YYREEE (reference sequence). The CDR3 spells CASNDGMNYEQYF. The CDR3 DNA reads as TGTGCCAGCAATGACGGGATGAACTACGAGCAGTACTTC.

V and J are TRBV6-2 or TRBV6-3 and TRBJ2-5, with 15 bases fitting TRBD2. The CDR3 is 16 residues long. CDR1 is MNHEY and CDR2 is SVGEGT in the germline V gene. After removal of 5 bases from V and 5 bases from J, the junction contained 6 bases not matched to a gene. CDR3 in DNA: TGTGCCAGCAGTAAAGGGACTAGCGGGAGGTTGGAGACCCAGTACTTC. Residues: CASSKGTSGRLETQYF.